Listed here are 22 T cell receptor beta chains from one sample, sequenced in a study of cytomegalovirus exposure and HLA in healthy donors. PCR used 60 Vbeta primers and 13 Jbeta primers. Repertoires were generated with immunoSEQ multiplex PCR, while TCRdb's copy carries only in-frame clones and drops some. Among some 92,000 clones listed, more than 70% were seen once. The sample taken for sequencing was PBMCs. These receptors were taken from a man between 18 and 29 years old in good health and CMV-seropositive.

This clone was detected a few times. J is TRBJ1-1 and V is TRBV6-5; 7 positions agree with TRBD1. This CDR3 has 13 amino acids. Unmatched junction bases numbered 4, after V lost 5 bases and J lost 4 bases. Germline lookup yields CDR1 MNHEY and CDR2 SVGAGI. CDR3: CASSTQGPTEAFF. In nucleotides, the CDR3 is TGTGCCAGCAGTACACAGGGGCCCACTGAAGCTTTCTTT.

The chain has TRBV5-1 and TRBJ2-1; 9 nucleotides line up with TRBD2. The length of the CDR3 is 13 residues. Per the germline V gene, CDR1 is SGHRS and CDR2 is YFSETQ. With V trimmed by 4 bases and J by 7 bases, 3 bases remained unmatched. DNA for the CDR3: TGCGCCAGCAGCCCAGCGGGGGGAAATGAGCAGTTCTTC. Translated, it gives CASSPAGGNEQFF.

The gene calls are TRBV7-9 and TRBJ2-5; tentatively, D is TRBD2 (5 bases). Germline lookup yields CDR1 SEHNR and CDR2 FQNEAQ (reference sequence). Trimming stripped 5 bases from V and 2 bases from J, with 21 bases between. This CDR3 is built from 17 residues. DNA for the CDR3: TGTGCCAGCAGCATAGGCGTTAGCGACCACCTACAAGAGACCCAGTACTTC. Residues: CASSIGVSDHLQETQYF.

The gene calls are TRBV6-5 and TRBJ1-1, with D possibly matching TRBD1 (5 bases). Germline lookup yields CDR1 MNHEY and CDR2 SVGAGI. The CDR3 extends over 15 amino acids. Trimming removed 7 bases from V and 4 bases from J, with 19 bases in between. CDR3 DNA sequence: TGTGCCAGCAAGAAGGGGCTGACTTGGGGCACTGAAGCTTTCTTT. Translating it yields CASKKGLTWGTEAFF.

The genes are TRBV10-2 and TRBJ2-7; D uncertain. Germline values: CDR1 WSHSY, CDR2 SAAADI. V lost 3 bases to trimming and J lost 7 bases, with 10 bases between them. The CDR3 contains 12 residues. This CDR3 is CASSERLEEQYF. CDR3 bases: TGCGCCAGCAGTGAACGACTCGAGGAGCAGTACTTC.

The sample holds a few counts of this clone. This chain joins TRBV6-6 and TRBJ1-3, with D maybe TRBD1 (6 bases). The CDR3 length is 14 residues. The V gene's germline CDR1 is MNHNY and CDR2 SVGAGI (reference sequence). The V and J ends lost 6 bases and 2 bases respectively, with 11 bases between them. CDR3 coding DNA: TGTGCCAGCAGCCAACAGGGAACTGGAAACACCATATATTTT. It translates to CASSQQGTGNTIYF.

CDR3 DNA sequence: TGTGCCAGCAGCCGTGACAGCAGAGCAAATCAGCCCCAGCATTTT. Residues: CASSRDSRANQPQHF. The chain couples TRBV11-2 to TRBJ1-5; TRBD1 is a possible D gene (5 bases). This CDR3 spans 15 amino acids. V shed 5 bases and J shed 4 bases, with 15 bases lying between them. The V gene's germline CDR1 is SGHAT and CDR2 FQNNGV.

Written as DNA, the CDR3 is TGCGCCAGCAGCTTGAGCCGGGGTCGAAACACTGAAGCTTTCTTT. Protein: CASSLSRGRNTEAFF. The chain couples TRBV5-1 to TRBJ1-1; D gene uncertain. Germline V gene data show CDR1 as SGHRS and CDR2 as YFSETQ. The V and J ends lost 1 base and 2 bases respectively, with 12 bases between them. The CDR3 length is 15 residues. Full variable domain (missing parts from reference TRBV5-1 and TRBJ1-1): KAGVTQTPRYLIKTRGQQVTLSCSPISGHRSVSWYQQTPGQGLQFLFEYFSETQRNKGNFPGRFSGRQFSNSRSEMNVSTLELGDSALYLCASSLSRGRNTEAFFGQGTRLTVV.

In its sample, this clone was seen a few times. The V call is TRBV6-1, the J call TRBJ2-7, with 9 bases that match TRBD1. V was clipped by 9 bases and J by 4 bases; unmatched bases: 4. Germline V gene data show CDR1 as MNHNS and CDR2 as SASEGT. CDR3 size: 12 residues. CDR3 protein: CASRDRVYEQYF. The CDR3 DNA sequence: TGTGCCAGTAGGGACAGGGTTTACGAGCAGTACTTC.

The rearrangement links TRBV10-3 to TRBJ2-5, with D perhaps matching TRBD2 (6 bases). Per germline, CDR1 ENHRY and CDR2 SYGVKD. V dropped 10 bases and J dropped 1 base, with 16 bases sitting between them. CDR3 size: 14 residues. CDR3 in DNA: TGTGCCACACTGGGTTCTAGCGCCCAAGAGACCCAGTACTTC. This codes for CATLGSSAQETQYF.

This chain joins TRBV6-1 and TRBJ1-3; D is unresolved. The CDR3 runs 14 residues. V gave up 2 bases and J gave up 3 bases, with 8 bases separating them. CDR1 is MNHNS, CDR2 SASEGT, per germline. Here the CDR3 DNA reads TGTGCCAGCAGTGAATCGTATCTTGGAAACACCATATATTTT. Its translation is CASSESYLGNTIYF.

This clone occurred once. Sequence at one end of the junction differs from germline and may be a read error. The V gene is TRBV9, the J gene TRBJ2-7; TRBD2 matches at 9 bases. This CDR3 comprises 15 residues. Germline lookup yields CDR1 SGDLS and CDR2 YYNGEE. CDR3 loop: CANSVGRGGGDEQYF. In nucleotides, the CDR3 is TGTGCCAACAGCGTAGGGCGGGGGGGCGGCGACGAGCAGTACTTC.

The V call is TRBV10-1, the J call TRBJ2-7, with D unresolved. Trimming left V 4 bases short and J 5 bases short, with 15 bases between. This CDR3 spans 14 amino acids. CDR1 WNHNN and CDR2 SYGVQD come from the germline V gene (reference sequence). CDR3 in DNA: TGCGCCAGCAGTGCATACAGCTACCCGAACGAGCAGTACTTC. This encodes CASSAYSYPNEQYF.

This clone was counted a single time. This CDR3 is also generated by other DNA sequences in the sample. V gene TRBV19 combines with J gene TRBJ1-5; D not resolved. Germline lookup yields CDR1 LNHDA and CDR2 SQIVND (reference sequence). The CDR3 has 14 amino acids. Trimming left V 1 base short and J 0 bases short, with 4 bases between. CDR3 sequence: CASSIGYSNQPQHF. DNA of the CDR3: TGTGCCAGTAGTATAGGTTATAGCAATCAGCCCCAGCATTTT.

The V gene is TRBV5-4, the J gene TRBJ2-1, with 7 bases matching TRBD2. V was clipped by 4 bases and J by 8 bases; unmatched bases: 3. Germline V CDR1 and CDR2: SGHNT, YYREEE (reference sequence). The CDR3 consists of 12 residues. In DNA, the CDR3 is TGTGCCAGCAGCGAAACTAGCGATGAGCAGTTCTTC. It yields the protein CASSETSDEQFF.

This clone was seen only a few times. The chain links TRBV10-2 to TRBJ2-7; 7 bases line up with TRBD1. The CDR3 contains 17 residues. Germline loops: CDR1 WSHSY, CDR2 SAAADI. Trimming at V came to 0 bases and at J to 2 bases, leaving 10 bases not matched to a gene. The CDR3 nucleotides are TGCGCCAGCAGTGAGTCGATAGGGACAGAAAGGGCCTACGAGCAGTACTTC. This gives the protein CASSESIGTERAYEQYF.

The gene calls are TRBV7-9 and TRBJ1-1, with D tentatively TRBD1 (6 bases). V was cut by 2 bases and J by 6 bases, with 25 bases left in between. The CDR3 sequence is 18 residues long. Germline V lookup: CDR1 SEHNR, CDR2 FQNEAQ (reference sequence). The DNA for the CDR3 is TGTGCCAGCAGCTTACCGATCGCAGAACAGGGCGGGCGGTCTGAAGCTTTCTTT. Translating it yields CASSLPIAEQGGRSEAFF. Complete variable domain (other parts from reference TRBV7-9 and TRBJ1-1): DTGVSQNPRHKITKRGQNVTFRCDPISEHNRLYWYRQTLGQGPEFLTYFQNEAQLEKSRLLSDRFSAERPKGSFSTLEIQRTEQGDSAMYLCASSLPIAEQGGRSEAFFGQGTRLTVV.

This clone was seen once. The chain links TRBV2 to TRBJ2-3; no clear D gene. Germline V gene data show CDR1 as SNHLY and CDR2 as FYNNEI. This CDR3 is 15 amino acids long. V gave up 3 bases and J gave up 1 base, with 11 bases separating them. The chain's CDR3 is CASSEFGAGTDTQYF. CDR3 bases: TGTGCCAGCAGTGAGTTCGGTGCTGGCACAGATACGCAGTATTTT.

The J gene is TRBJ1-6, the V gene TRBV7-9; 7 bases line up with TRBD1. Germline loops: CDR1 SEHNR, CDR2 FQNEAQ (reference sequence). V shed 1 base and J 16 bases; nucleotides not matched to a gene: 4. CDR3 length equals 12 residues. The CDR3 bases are TGTGCCAGCAGCTTAGTCGGGACAGAGCTCCACTTT. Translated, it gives CASSLVGTELHF.

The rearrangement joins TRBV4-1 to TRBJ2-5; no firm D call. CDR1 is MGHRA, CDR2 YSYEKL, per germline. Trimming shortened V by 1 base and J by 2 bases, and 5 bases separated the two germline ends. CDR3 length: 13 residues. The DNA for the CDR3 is TGCGCCAGCAGCCAAGGTCTACAAGAGACCCAGTACTTC. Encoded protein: CASSQGLQETQYF.

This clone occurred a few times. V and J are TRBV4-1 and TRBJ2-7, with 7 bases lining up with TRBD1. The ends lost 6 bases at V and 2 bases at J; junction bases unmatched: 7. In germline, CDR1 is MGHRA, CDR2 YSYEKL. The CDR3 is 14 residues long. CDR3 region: CASRPRQGTYEQYF. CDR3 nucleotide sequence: TGCGCCAGCAGACCGCGACAGGGTACCTACGAGCAGTACTTC.

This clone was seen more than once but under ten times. The CDR3 DNA is TGCAGCGGGGACAGCTACAATGAGCAGTTCTTC. Its protein is CSGDSYNEQFF. The V and J genes are TRBV29-1 and TRBJ2-1, with 7 bases fitting TRBD1. The CDR3 is made up of 11 amino acids. Germline V lookup: CDR1 SQVTM, CDR2 ANQGSEA. V lost 7 bases to trimming and J lost 3 bases; unmatched junction nucleotides: 0.